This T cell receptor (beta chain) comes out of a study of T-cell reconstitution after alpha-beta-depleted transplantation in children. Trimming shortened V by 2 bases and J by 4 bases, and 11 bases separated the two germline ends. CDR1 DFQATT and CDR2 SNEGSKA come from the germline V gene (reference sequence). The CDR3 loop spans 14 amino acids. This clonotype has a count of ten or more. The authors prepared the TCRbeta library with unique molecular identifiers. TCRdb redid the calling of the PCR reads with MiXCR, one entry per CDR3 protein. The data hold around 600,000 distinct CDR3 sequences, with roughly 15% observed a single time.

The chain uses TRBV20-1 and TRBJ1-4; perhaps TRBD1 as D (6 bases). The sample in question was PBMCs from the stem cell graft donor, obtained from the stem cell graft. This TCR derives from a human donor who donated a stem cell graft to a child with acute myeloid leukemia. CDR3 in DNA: TGCAGTGCTAGAATGGACAGCTTTAATGAAAAACTGTTTTTT. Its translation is CSARMDSFNEKLFF.